A single sample is the source of the 12 T cell receptor beta chains below, sequenced in a study of low-dose radiotherapy and immunotherapy resistance in tumors. Alpha- and beta-chain coverage of first-strand cDNA came from TRAV- and TRBV-specific primers. The TCRs were subjected to amplification over about 20 PCR cycles employing a constant-region primer in conjunction with a V-primer adapter. TCRdb itself ran the reads through MiXCR, one entry per CDR3 protein. The table records around 69,000 distinct CDR3 sequences, less than 40% of them present only once. Documented time point: before trial treatment. The sample consisted of PBMCs, taken before treatment. The receptors were sampled from a female donor with ovarian cancer.

This clonotype was found many times. V usage is TRBV7-2 and J usage is TRBJ2-1; TRBD2 matches at 7 bases. The germline V gene has CDR1 SGHTA and CDR2 FQGNSA. The CDR3 spans 17 residues. Trimming removed 1 base from V and 3 bases from J; junction bases left unmatched: 9. CDR3 sequence (DNA): TGTGCCAGCAGCTTAGGGGGGGGGGGAAAGGTCTACAATGAGCAGTTCTTC. This gives the protein CASSLGGGGKVYNEQFF.

This clonotype was counted many times. The J gene is TRBJ2-1, the V gene TRBV5-1; 8 bases map to TRBD1. Germline V lookup: CDR1 SGHRS, CDR2 YFSETQ. The CDR3 has 13 amino acids. The junction had 4 bases not matched to a gene; V was cut back by 3 bases and J by 8 bases. The CDR3 DNA reads TGCGCCAGCAGCTCGGACAGGGCCTATGAGCAGTTCTTC. Translating it yields CASSSDRAYEQFF.

This clonotype was observed many times. J is TRBJ1-1 and V is TRBV7-8; tentatively, D is TRBD1 (5 bases). The CDR3 is 18 residues long. CDR1 and CDR2 from the germline V gene are SGHVS and FQNEAQ. Trimming removed 1 base from V and 0 bases from J, with 18 bases in between. In nucleotides, the CDR3 is TGTGCCAGCAGCTTAGTAGGGGCGGGGAGCGGGATGAACACTGAAGCTTTCTTT. This translates into CASSLVGAGSGMNTEAFF.

This clonotype was seen once. The chain has TRBV11-2 and TRBJ2-5; TRBD2 agrees at 8 bases. Germline CDR1 SGHAT, CDR2 FQNNGV. V gave up 5 bases and J gave up 7 bases; unmatched junction bases: 3. This CDR3 contains 12 residues. The CDR3, as DNA: TGTGCCAGCAGCCCCGGGGGGGGGACCCAGTACTTC. The encoded protein is CASSPGGGTQYF.

This chain joins TRBV2 and TRBJ2-1; the match to TRBD2 covers 10 bases. Germline CDR1 reads SNHLY; CDR2 reads FYNNEI. The length of the CDR3 is 15 residues. V lost 1 base and J lost 10; bases outside the gene matches: 7. Here the CDR3 reads CASSEDQRGGSEQFF. DNA for the CDR3: TGTGCCAGCAGTGAAGATCAGCGGGGGGGGTCGGAGCAGTTCTTC. The whole variable domain, filled in from reference TRBV2 and TRBJ2-1, reads EPEVTQTPSHQVTQMGQEVILRCVPISNHLYFYWYRQILGQKVEFLVSFYNNEISEKSEIFDDQFSVERPDGSNFTLKIRSTKLEDSAMYFCASSEDQRGGSEQFFGPGTRLTVL.

This clonotype was recorded only once. A read error is likely here: a far larger clone is one base away. This sequence joins TRBV7-9 and TRBJ1-2, with 7 positions matching TRBD1. Germline CDR1 reads SEHNR; CDR2 reads FQNEAQ (reference sequence). The CDR3 is 16 amino acids. Trimming at V came to 8 bases and at J to 5 bases, leaving 17 bases not matched to a gene. CDR3 amino acids: CASCLQDRKRNYGYTF. CDR3 DNA: TGTGCCAGCTGTTTACAGGACAGGAAAAGGAATTATGGCTACACCTTC.

The DNA for the CDR3 is TGTGCCAGCAGCCAAGTCGGGGGAGGCACAGATACGCAGTATTTT. This sequence encodes CASSQVGGGTDTQYF. The chain is built from TRBV14 and TRBJ2-3; perhaps TRBD2 as D (6 bases). The germline gives CDR1 SGHDN, CDR2 FVKESK. Trimming pared 1 base from V and 1 base from J, leaving 9 bases between. CDR3 size: 15 residues. The full variable domain, rest sourced from reference TRBV14 and TRBJ2-3, is EAGVTQFPSHSVIEKGQTVTLRCDPISGHDNLYWYRRVMGKEIKFLLHFVKESKQDESGMPNNRFLAERTGGTYSTLKVQPAELEDSGVYFCASSQVGGGTDTQYFGPGTRLTVL.

For this clonotype: The likely explanation is a read error, given a far larger clone one base away. This chain joins TRBV11-3 and TRBJ2-3, with a possible D match to TRBD2 (5 bases). V was pared by 7 bases and J by 0 bases, with 14 bases between. CDR3 length: 15 amino acids. Germline V gives CDR1 SGHNT, CDR2 YENEEA. CDR3 coding DNA: TGTGCCAGCAATGAAGCCCCGGGGAGCACAGATACGCAGTATTTT. Translated: CASNEAPGSTDTQYF.

Ten or more counts support this clonotype. The chain combines TRBV12-3 or TRBV12-4 with TRBJ1-1; 7 positions match TRBD1. The CDR3 totals 14 residues. V trimming: 7 bases; J trimming: 1 base; junction bases outside the gene matches: 6. The CDR3 loop reads CASTRGGQNTEAFF. The CDR3, as DNA: TGTGCCAGCACCAGGGGGGGACAGAACACTGAAGCTTTCTTT.

Details on this clonotype: A read error likely explains this, since a far larger clone differs by one base. The chain has TRBV7-3 and TRBJ1-6; maybe TRBD1 (6 bases). CDR3 length: 23 residues. Germline-derived CDR1 and CDR2 are SGHTA and FQGTGA. V was trimmed by 5 bases and J by 3 bases, leaving 35 bases between them. The CDR3 loop is CASSGGWDWGRGILRNYNSPLHF. CDR3 bases: TGTGCCAGCAGCGGAGGGTGGGACTGGGGGCGAGGTATCCTCCGCAACTATAATTCACCCCTCCACTTT.

Comments on this clonotype: A much larger clone differs by one base, so this may be a read error. The V and J genes are TRBV30 and TRBJ2-1, with D hard to call. Trimming took off 3 bases at V and 6 bases at J, with 9 bases between the two ends. The CDR3 extends over 12 amino acids. The V gene's germline CDR1 is GTSNPN and CDR2 SVGIG (reference sequence). The CDR3 loop reads CAWRRQCNEQFF. The CDR3 DNA sequence: TGTGCCTGGAGACGTCAGTGCAATGAGCAGTTCTTC. Based on the CDR3 plus reference TRBV30 and TRBJ2-1, the full variable domain is SQTIHQWPATLVQPVGSPLSLECTVEGTSNPNLYWYRQAAGRGLQLLFYSVGIGQISSEVPQNLSASRPQDRQFILSSKKLLLSDSGFYLCAWRRQCNEQFFGPGTRLTVL.

Points on this clonotype: This probably arose from a read error, given a far larger clone one base away. The CDR3 loop is CASSLEGGSYNEQYF. The CDR3 DNA reads as TGTGCCAGCAGCCTTGAGGGGGGATCCTACAATGAGCAGTACTTC. The chain links TRBV6-1 to TRBJ2-5; perhaps D is TRBD1 or TRBD2 (6 bases each). There are 15 residues in the CDR3. Trimming took off 6 bases at V and 11 bases at J, with 25 bases between the two ends. The V gene's germline CDR1 is MNHNS and CDR2 SASEGT.